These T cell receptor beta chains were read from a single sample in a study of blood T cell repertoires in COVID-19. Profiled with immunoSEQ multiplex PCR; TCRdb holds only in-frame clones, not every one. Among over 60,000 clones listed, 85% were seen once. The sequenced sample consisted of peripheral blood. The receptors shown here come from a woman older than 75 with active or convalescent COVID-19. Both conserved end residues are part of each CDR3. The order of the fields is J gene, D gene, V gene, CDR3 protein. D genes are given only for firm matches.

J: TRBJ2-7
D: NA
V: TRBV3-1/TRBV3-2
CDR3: CASSQDPPYEQYF

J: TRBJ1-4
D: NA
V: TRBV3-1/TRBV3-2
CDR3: CASSQGTIREKLFF

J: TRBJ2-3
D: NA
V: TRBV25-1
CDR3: CASSPLGTDTQYF

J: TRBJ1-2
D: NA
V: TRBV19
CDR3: CASTRERGYGYTF

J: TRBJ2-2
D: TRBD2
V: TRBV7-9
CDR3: CASSPPGTSAIGELFF

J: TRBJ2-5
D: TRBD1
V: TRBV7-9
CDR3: CASGTGYEETQYF

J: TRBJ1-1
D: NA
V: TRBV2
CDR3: CASSAGGADTEAFF

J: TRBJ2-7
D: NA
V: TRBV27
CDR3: CASSLSGARGDEQYF

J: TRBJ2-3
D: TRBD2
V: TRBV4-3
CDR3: CASSLGSGGAQGTDTQYF

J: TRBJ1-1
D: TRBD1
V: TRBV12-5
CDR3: CASGLGQGEVTEAFF

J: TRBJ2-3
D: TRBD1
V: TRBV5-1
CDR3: CASSSPGQHTDTQYF

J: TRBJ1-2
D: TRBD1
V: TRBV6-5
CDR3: CASSYSRDRDRSGYTF

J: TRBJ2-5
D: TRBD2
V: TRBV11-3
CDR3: CASSPRLAGTQYF

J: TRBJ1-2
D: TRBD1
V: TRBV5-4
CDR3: CASSSPSRDRGYGYTF

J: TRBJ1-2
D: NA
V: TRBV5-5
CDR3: CASSQPMEGTHGYTF

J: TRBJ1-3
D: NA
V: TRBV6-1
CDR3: CASSEGNRVGNTIYF

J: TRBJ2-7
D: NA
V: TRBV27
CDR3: CASSFEGQGAYQQYF

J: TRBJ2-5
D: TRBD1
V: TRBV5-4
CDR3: CASNSVSDRGETQYF

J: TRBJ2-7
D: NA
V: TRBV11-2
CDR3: CASQGGFSYEQYF

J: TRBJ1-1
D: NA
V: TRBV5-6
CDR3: CASSLELMNTEAFF

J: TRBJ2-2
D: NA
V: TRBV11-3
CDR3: CASSPDRANTGELFF

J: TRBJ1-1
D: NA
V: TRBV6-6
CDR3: CASSPRTGGFEAFF

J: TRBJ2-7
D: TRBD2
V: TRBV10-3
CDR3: CAIRTSGGAYEQYF

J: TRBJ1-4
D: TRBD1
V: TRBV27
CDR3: CASRPGTGEAESTNEKLFF

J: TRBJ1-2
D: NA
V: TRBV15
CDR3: CATSLGGAANYGYTF

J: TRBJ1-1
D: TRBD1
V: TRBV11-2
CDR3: CASSFGTGGVLNTEAFF

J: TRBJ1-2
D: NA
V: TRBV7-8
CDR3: CASSLIPRVTRGYTF

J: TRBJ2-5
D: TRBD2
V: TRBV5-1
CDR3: CASSFQGLAPLETQYF